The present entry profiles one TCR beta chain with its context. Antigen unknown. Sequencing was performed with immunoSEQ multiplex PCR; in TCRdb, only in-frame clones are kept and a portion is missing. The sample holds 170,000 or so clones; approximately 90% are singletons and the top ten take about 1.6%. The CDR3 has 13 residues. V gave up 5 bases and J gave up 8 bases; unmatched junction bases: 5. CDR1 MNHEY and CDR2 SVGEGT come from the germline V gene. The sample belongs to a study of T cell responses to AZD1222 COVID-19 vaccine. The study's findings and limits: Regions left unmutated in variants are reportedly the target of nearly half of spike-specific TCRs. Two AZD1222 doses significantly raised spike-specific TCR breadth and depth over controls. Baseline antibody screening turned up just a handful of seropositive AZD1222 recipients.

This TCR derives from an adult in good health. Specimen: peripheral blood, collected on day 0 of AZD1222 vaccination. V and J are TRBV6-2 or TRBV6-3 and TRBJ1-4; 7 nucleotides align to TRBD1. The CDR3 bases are TGTGCCAGCAGTATGACAGGGAACGAAAAACTGTTTTTT. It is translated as CASSMTGNEKLFF.